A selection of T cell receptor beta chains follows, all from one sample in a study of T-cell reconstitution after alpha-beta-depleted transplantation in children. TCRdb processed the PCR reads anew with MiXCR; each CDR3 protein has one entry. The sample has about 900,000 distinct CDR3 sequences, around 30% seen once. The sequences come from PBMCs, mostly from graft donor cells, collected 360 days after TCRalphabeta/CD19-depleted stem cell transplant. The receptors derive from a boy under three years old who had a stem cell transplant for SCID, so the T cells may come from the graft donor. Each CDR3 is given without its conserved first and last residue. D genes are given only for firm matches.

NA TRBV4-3 ASSLLSGPSYEQY
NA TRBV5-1 ASTRQLGGNTGELF
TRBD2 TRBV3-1 ASSQGMRGGLTDTQY
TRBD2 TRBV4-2 ASSQDSLAGVYNEQF
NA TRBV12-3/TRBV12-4 ASSYTSLYGYT
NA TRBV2 ASSVHSSNTGELF
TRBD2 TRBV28 ASSLTSARTDTQY
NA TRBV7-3 ASSLSAGRGAYNEQF
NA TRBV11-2 ASSLAGSGRTDTQY
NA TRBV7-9 ASSLGTLGEKLF
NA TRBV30 AWTNGVGQY
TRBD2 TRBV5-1 ASSLASGGDTQY
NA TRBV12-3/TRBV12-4 ASSFGAGAEAF
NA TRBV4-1 ASSQGHLGEGVPYEQY
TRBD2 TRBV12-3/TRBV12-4 ASSFSGLAGGASLNYEQY
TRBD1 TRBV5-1 ASSIRDRSYEQY
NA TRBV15 ATSREVLLLQETQY
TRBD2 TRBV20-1 SCPGTSGANEQF
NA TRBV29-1 SGSERQGGYT
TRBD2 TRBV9 ASSVGGLAGKKETQY
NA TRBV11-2 ASSLWTQSYEQY
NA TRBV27 ASSFAQGRRGGYT
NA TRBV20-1 SARDWASASYEQY
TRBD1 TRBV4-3 ASSYYRGGTDTQY
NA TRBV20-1 SANFARAPYEQY
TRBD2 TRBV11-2 ASSLGPGGTYNEQF
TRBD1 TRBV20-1 SARQGNYGYT
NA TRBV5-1 ASGDGNTGELF
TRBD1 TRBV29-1 SVEGQGANTEAF
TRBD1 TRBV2 ASHPQAARGETQY
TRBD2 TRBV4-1 ASSQDRGITRGGASNEQF
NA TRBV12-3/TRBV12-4 ASRRRDILNTGELF
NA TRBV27 ASSPRAWEKLF
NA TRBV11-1 ASTWGAYNEQF
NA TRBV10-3 ATTTGTSTDTQY
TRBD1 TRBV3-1 ASSQETGLMNTEAF
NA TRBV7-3 ASSSLLAGANVLT
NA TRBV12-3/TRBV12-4 ASSVGLVRTDTQY